These 18 T cell receptor beta chains were all obtained from the same sample, sequenced in a study of patients and donors after allogeneic stem cell transplantation. MiXCR, applied by TCRdb to the RT-PCR reads, yields one record per CDR3 protein. The sample has roughly 230,000 distinct CDR3 sequences, around 14% seen once. The material sequenced was blood, either unsorted or a sorted T cell fraction (not recorded which). The source is a human donor who was either an allogeneic HSCT recipient or a stem cell or donor lymphocyte infusion donor (not recorded which). It is not recorded whose cells these are; they may come from a transplant donor.

This clonotype was recorded many times. The gene calls are TRBV12-3 or TRBV12-4 and TRBJ2-1, with 13 positions matching TRBD2. This CDR3 spans 14 amino acids. Trimming cost V 10 bases and J 7 bases; bases outside gene matches: 7. Written as DNA, the CDR3 is TGTGCCATCAGCGGGACTAGCGGGACAAATGAGCAGTTCTTC. It translates to CAISGTSGTNEQFF.

Many counts were recorded for this clonotype. J is TRBJ2-5 and V is TRBV2; D gene ambiguous. This CDR3 is 14 amino acids long. From germline, CDR1 is SNHLY and CDR2 FYNNEI. Trimming pared 3 bases from V and 3 bases from J, leaving 11 bases between. CDR3 residues: CASSDVLMKETQYF. For the CDR3, the DNA is TGTGCCAGCAGTGACGTATTGATGAAAGAGACCCAGTACTTC.

This clonotype has more than one count but fewer than ten. This chain uses TRBV20-1 with TRBJ2-1; D unresolved. This CDR3 is built from 15 residues. The V and J ends lost 6 bases and 0 bases respectively, with 15 bases between them. Germline assignment: CDR1 DFQATT and CDR2 SNEGSKA (reference sequence). CDR3 sequence (DNA): TGCAGTGCCCTTAGGGCGGTAAGCTCCTACAATGAGCAGTTCTTC. Its protein product is CSALRAVSSYNEQFF.

The sample holds a few counts of this clonotype. The CDR3 region is CAWAGESYEQYF. The CDR3 DNA follows: TGTGCCTGGGCCGGGGAATCCTACGAGCAGTACTTC. V usage is TRBV30 and J usage is TRBJ2-7, with TRBD2 as a possible D gene (5 bases). The V gene lost 5 bases and the J gene lost 1 base, with 9 bases spanning the gap. CDR1 and CDR2 (germline): GTSNPN, SVGIG (reference sequence). This CDR3 spans 12 amino acids.

This clonotype was seen repeatedly, ten times or more. The chain has TRBV7-2 and TRBJ1-2, with TRBD1 as a possible D gene (6 bases). This CDR3 spans 13 amino acids. V lost 5 bases and J lost 14, with 21 bases in between. Germline V gene lookup returns CDR1 SGHTA and CDR2 FQGNSA. The CDR3 loop reads CASSPKGDLGGTF. The CDR3 nucleotides are TGTGCCAGCAGCCCAAAGGGGGACCTAGGAGGTACCTTC.

This clonotype was counted a few times. The V and J genes are TRBV3-1 and TRBJ2-2; D is possibly TRBD1 (6 bases). V was trimmed by 7 bases and J by 5 bases, leaving 14 bases between them. Per germline, CDR1 LGHDT and CDR2 YNNKEL (reference sequence). This CDR3 has 14 amino acids. CDR3 amino acids: CASNLQGGTGELFF. In DNA, the CDR3 is TGTGCCAGCAACCTACAGGGTGGGACCGGGGAGCTGTTTTTT.

This clonotype was seen at least ten times. The DNA of the CDR3 is TGCGCCAGCAGCTTGGAGGGGACTACGGTTTACAATGAGCAGTTCTTC. Its translation is CASSLEGTTVYNEQFF. The V and J genes are TRBV5-1 and TRBJ2-1; TRBD2 agrees at 7 bases. The length of the CDR3 is 16 residues. The germline V gene has CDR1 SGHRS and CDR2 YFSETQ. V was clipped by 0 bases and J by 4 bases; unmatched bases: 7.

This clonotype was observed at least ten times. This rearrangement joins TRBV7-9 to TRBJ1-4, with 9 bases that match TRBD1. The J segment lost 5 bases and the V segment lost 2 bases, leaving 6 bases of the junction unmatched. The CDR3 is 16 residues long. CDR1 is SEHNR, CDR2 FQNEAQ, per germline (reference sequence). Written as DNA, the CDR3 is TGTGCCAGCAGCTTAACAGGACAGGGGAGAAATGAAAAACTGTTTTTT. Protein sequence: CASSLTGQGRNEKLFF.

V usage is TRBV10-3 and J usage is TRBJ1-3; 7 nucleotides match TRBD1. The CDR3 sequence is 16 residues long. CDR1 and CDR2 from the germline V gene are ENHRY and SYGVKD. J was trimmed by 0 bases and V by 10 bases; bases with no gene match: 12. As DNA, the CDR3 is TGTGCCACGAAAGGGGGCTCTACTAACTCTGGAAACACCATATATTTT. This translates into CATKGGSTNSGNTIYF.

The chain carries TRBV6-1 and TRBJ2-2; D is uncertain. This CDR3 is built from 15 residues. In germline, CDR1 is MNHNS, CDR2 SASEGT. The V end was cut by 2 bases, the J end by 1 base, with 8 bases between. The CDR3 loop is CASSELVGNTGELFF. As DNA, the CDR3 is TGTGCCAGCAGTGAATTGGTAGGGAACACCGGGGAGCTGTTTTTT.

V usage is TRBV19 and J usage is TRBJ1-1; D gene unclear. The V gene lost 7 bases and the J gene lost 4 bases, with 16 bases spanning the gap. Germline V gives CDR1 LNHDA, CDR2 SQIVND (reference sequence). CDR3 length: 14 amino acids. CDR3: CASTAGGFGTEAFF. In nucleotides, the CDR3 is TGTGCCAGTACGGCGGGCGGGTTCGGCACTGAAGCTTTCTTT.

V gene TRBV15 combines with J gene TRBJ1-1; unclear D gene. Trimming cost V 1 base and J 2 bases, with 8 bases left between them. This CDR3 comprises 14 residues. Germline V gene lookup returns CDR1 LNHNV and CDR2 YYDKDF (reference sequence). The CDR3 is CATSRGVVNTEAFF. The CDR3 nucleotides are TGTGCCACCAGCAGAGGGGTAGTTAACACTGAAGCTTTCTTT.

This chain connects TRBV9 to TRBJ1-3, with D perhaps TRBD1 (6 bases). Trimming took 3 bases from V and 2 from J, leaving 18 bases between them. The CDR3 runs to 17 residues. Looked up from germline, CDR1 is SGDLS and CDR2 is YYNGEE. CDR3 DNA: TGTGCCAGCAGCGGTGAACAGGGAGGAGGTACTGGAAACACCATATATTTT. It specifies CASSGEQGGGTGNTIYF. Full variable domain (outside the CDR3, taken from reference TRBV9 and TRBJ1-3): DSGVTQTPKHLITATGQRVTLRCSPRSGDLSVYWYQQSLDQGLQFLIQYYNGEERAKGNILERFSAQQFPDLHSELNLSSLELGDSALYFCASSGEQGGGTGNTIYFGEGSWLTVV.

This clonotype was observed a handful of times. This chain uses TRBV27 with TRBJ2-3; possible D gene TRBD2, 5 bases. Germline lookup yields CDR1 MNHEY and CDR2 SMNVEV (reference sequence). The CDR3 sequence is 15 residues long. Trimming shortened V by 4 bases and J by 0 bases, and 11 bases separated the two germline ends. CDR3 bases: TGTGCCAGCAGTTCCCGCGGGCATAGCACAGATACGCAGTATTTT. It specifies CASSSRGHSTDTQYF.

A few counts support this clonotype. The chain uses TRBV7-2 and TRBJ2-1; 9 bases are a match to TRBD1. Germline CDR1 SGHTA, CDR2 FQGNSA. Trimming removed 5 bases from V and 2 bases from J; junction bases left unmatched: 4. This CDR3 contains 15 residues. Here the CDR3 reads CASSAGTGPYNEQFF. The DNA for the CDR3 is TGTGCCAGCAGCGCCGGGACAGGGCCCTACAATGAGCAGTTCTTC. Drawing the rest from reference TRBV7-2 and TRBJ2-1, the complete variable domain is GAGVSQSPSNKVTEKGKDVELRCDPISGHTALYWYRQSLGQGLEFLIYFQGNSAPDKSGLPSDRFSAERTGGSVSTLTIQRTQQEDSAVYLCASSAGTGPYNEQFFGPGTRLTVL.

V usage is TRBV30 and J usage is TRBJ1-1; D perhaps matches TRBD1 (5 bases). The CDR3 spans 13 residues. Between the trimmed V and J ends, which lost 2 bases and 6 bases, there was a span of 13 bases. Germline assignment: CDR1 GTSNPN and CDR2 SVGIG (reference sequence). CDR3 sequence: CAWSRTDSSEAFF. Written as DNA, the CDR3 is TGTGCCTGGAGTAGAACCGACAGCTCTGAAGCTTTCTTT.

The rearrangement joins TRBV12-3 or TRBV12-4 to TRBJ2-1; 7 nucleotides agree with TRBD2. V dropped 0 bases and J dropped 7; count of bases not matched to a gene: 3. There are 14 residues in the CDR3. CDR3 nucleotide sequence: TGTGCCAGCAGTTTAGCAGGGACTAAGAATGAGCAGTTCTTC. This codes for CASSLAGTKNEQFF.

The chain combines TRBV6-1 with TRBJ1-2, with unresolved D. The CDR3 extends over 13 amino acids. V was shortened by 0 bases and J by 5 bases, with 7 bases between the two germline ends. CDR1 and CDR2 (germline): MNHNS, SASEGT. CDR3 nucleotide sequence: TGTGCCAGCAGTGAAGCTCTGGAGTATGGCTACACCTTC. Protein sequence: CASSEALEYGYTF.